This passage covers 17 T cell receptor beta chains from one sample sequenced in a study of T cell repertoires in cytomegalovirus infection (dated 2019 in TCRdb). These receptors' targets are unknown. Sequencer: Illumina HiSeq 1500. Through fastp at Q25 and MiXCR, TCRdb rebuilt clones from the public reads, retaining in-frame beta chains. Records with the same CDR3 protein are collapsed into one entry carrying the most frequent genes and DNA. The sample profile shows 350,000 to 400,000 distinct CDR3 sequences; nearly 35% of them were found once. Approximately 13% of the sample rests with the top ten. The sample's treatment or condition, from its label and the paper: in vitro stimulation with specific CMV peptide epitopes to enrich CMV-specific T cells. Sample: cultured PBMCs, taken from culture after CMV antigen stimulation. These receptors came from a human donor in good health (CMV status not recorded). Some clones in this sample may be carry-over from other donors' samples.

The chain is built from TRBV20-1 and TRBJ2-1; 11 nucleotides align to TRBD2. Per germline, CDR1 DFQATT and CDR2 SNEGSKA (reference sequence). The CDR3 is 15 amino acids. With 3 bases clipped from V and 4 bases from J, the junction kept 5 bases outside the gene matches. CDR3 coding DNA: TGCAGTGCTAGTCTTAGCGGGAGGGATTACAATGAGCAGTTCTTC. Amino acid sequence: CSASLSGRDYNEQFF.

Ten or more counts support this clonotype. The CDR3 DNA reads TGTGCCAGCAGCTTCGGGACGGTTTTTGGGTTACTAGCGGGAGCTCGGACCGGGGAGCTGTTTTTT. It encodes CASSFGTVFGLLAGARTGELFF. This chain uses TRBV7-8 with TRBJ2-2; 11 bases fit TRBD2. The junction had 23 bases not matched to a gene; V was cut back by 3 bases and J by 5 bases. The CDR3 sequence is 22 residues long. CDR1 and CDR2 (germline): SGHVS, FQNEAQ. The entire variable domain, with the rest obtained from reference TRBV7-8 and TRBJ2-2, is as follows: GAGVSQSPRYKVAKRGQDVALRCDPISGHVSLFWYQQALGQGPEFLTYFQNEAQLDKSGLPSDRFFAERPEGSVSTLKIQRTQQEDSAVYLCASSFGTVFGLLAGARTGELFFGEGSRLTVL.

The chain is built from TRBV7-9 and TRBJ2-1; tentative D call: TRBD1 (5 bases). CDR1 SEHNR and CDR2 FQNEAQ come from the germline V gene (reference sequence). Deletions cut 8 bases from V and 4 bases from J, with 18 bases between. The CDR3 totals 15 residues. The CDR3 sequence: CASFGRQGGYNEQFF. The CDR3 DNA reads TGTGCCAGCTTTGGCCGGCAGGGTGGGTACAATGAGCAGTTCTTC.

This rearrangement joins TRBV12-3 or TRBV12-4 to TRBJ2-1; TRBD2 matches 12 bases. The trim removed 5 bases at V and 10 bases at J, leaving 12 bases unmatched. CDR3 size: 16 residues. The CDR3 DNA is TGTGCCAGCAGTGCGCCGGGCCTAGCGGGAGGGCACGAGCAGTTCTTC. Protein: CASSAPGLAGGHEQFF.

The count of this clonotype is one. The chain links TRBV4-3 to TRBJ2-3; 7 bases agree with TRBD1. The CDR3 covers 15 residues. CDR1 and CDR2 from the germline V gene are LGHNA and YSLEER. V lost 2 bases, J lost 2 bases, and 4 bases stayed unmatched. The CDR3 bases are TGCGCCAGCAGCCAACGGACAGGAGTCACAGATACGCAGTATTTT. This encodes CASSQRTGVTDTQYF.

V gene TRBV10-3 combines with J gene TRBJ2-5; tentative D call: TRBD2 (6 bases). Germline values: CDR1 ENHRY, CDR2 SYGVKD. Between the trimmed V and J ends, which lost 6 bases and 1 base, there was a span of 15 bases. The CDR3 is 15 residues long. This chain's CDR3 is CAISPRRDPQETQYF. In nucleotides, the CDR3 is TGTGCCATCAGCCCGAGGCGGGACCCCCAAGAGACCCAGTACTTC.

The sample holds many counts of this clonotype. This chain joins TRBV7-8 and TRBJ2-7; D gene unclear. Trimming removed 0 bases from V and 0 bases from J, with 12 bases in between. CDR1 is SGHVS and CDR2 is FQNEAQ in the germline V gene. The CDR3 covers 16 residues. CDR3 residues: CASSLAPVDNSYEQYF. The CDR3, as DNA: TGTGCCAGCAGCTTAGCTCCGGTTGACAACTCCTACGAGCAGTACTTC.

CDR3 bases: TGTGCCACCAGTGACCCCAGGACATCACATGGCTACACCTTC. This sequence encodes CATSDPRTSHGYTF. The gene calls are TRBV24-1 and TRBJ1-2, with D perhaps matching TRBD1 (5 bases). This CDR3 is 14 amino acids long. Deletions cut 4 bases from V and 6 bases from J, with 14 bases between. CDR1 is KGHDR and CDR2 is SFDVKD in the germline V gene.

J is TRBJ2-6 and V is TRBV27, with D maybe TRBD2 (5 bases). Germline V gives CDR1 MNHEY, CDR2 SMNVEV (reference sequence). Trimming took 2 bases from V and 0 from J, leaving 11 bases between them. CDR3 size: 17 residues. Here the CDR3 reads CASSLGGSPSGANVLTF. The CDR3, as DNA: TGTGCCAGCAGTTTAGGAGGCAGCCCCTCTGGGGCCAACGTCCTGACTTTC.

The chain has TRBV6-2 or TRBV6-3 and TRBJ2-7; 13 bases match TRBD2. From germline, CDR1 is MNHEY and CDR2 SVGEGT. V lost 2 bases to trimming and J lost 5 bases; unmatched junction nucleotides: 3. The length of the CDR3 is 15 residues. The CDR3 bases are TGTGCCAGCAGTTACGGACTAGCGGGAGAGGACGAGCAGTACTTC. Translation gives CASSYGLAGEDEQYF.

V usage is TRBV7-3 and J usage is TRBJ2-2; D unresolved. Germline V gene sequence: CDR1 SGHTA, CDR2 FQGTGA. Trimming cost V 8 bases and J 1 base, with 8 bases left between them. CDR3 length equals 13 residues. The CDR3 sequence is CASAQRNTGELFF. CDR3 DNA sequence: TGTGCCAGCGCCCAAAGGAACACCGGGGAGCTGTTTTTT.

This chain uses TRBV10-3 with TRBJ1-5, with TRBD1 identical over 9 bases. V lost 3 bases, J lost 6 bases, and 3 bases stayed unmatched. Germline-derived CDR1 and CDR2 are ENHRY and SYGVKD. The CDR3 spans 14 residues. CDR3 in DNA: TGTGCCATCAGTGACGGACAGGGGAGTCAGCCCCAGCATTTT. Protein product: CAISDGQGSQPQHF.

This clonotype showed up many times. The rearrangement links TRBV7-8 to TRBJ1-1, with 9 positions matching TRBD1. Unmatched junction bases numbered 5, after V lost 4 bases and J lost 5 bases. CDR1 is SGHVS, CDR2 FQNEAQ, per germline. There are 14 residues in the CDR3. The CDR3 DNA sequence: TGTGCCAGCAGCTCCACAGGGGGCAGAACTGAAGCTTTCTTT. Translating gives CASSSTGGRTEAFF.

This clonotype has only a few counts. The V and J genes are TRBV12-3 or TRBV12-4 and TRBJ1-5; the D is unclear. Deletions cut 1 base from V and 6 bases from J, with 4 bases between. The CDR3 is made up of 12 amino acids. Here the CDR3 DNA reads TGTGCCAGCAGTTTAGAGTCTCAGCCCCAGCATTTT. Residues: CASSLESQPQHF.

This chain links TRBV4-3 with TRBJ2-1, with TRBD2 matching 14 bases. V shed 2 bases, J shed 5 bases, and the junction held 5 bases outside the gene matches. The CDR3 is made up of 17 amino acids. Germline-derived CDR1 and CDR2 are LGHNA and YSLEER. The CDR3 region is CASSQRLAGGRDNEQFF. For the CDR3, the DNA is TGCGCCAGCAGCCAAAGACTAGCGGGAGGGCGGGACAATGAGCAGTTCTTC.

This clonotype was detected only a few times. J is TRBJ1-2 and V is TRBV25-1, with D possibly TRBD1 on 5 matching bases. Germline values: CDR1 MGHDK, CDR2 SYGVNS. This CDR3 has 14 amino acids. Trimming cost V 3 bases and J 1 base, with 9 bases left between them. The CDR3 DNA sequence: TGTGCCAGCAGTGAGGGGCGCTTTAACTATGGCTACACCTTC. The encoded protein is CASSEGRFNYGYTF.

This clonotype was observed a few times. The CDR3: CASSLGGLAGRKNIQYF. In nucleotides, the CDR3 is TGTGCCAGCAGCTTAGGGGGACTAGCGGGACGGAAAAACATTCAGTACTTC. The gene calls are TRBV7-2 and TRBJ2-4; 13 nucleotides align to TRBD2. Germline V gives CDR1 SGHTA, CDR2 FQGNSA. CDR3 length: 17 residues. With V trimmed by 1 base and J by 4 bases, 4 bases remained unmatched.